Listed below are T cell receptor beta chains from one sample, sequenced in a study of cytotoxic CD8 clonotypes in ibrutinib-treated CLL. Sequenced by immunoSEQ multiplex PCR; TCRdb stores in-frame clones only, minus some. The table shows approximately 190,000 clones, with 79% occurring only once. Sequenced material: PBMCs, taken after 12 months of ibrutinib treatment. The source of these receptors is a human donor with chronic lymphocytic leukemia. Each CDR3 is given with its conserved first and last residue. The order of the fields is D gene, J gene, clone size, V gene, CDR3 protein, CDR3 DNA. A D gene is named only where the DNA matches it firmly. Clone size, where shown, is once, few, many, or a class for clones that have expanded.

D gene: TRBD1
J gene: TRBJ1-2
clone size: few
V gene: TRBV10-3
CDR3 protein: CAIRGQGTNYGYTF
CDR3 DNA: TGTGCCATCAGGGGACAGGGCACTAACTATGGCTACACCTTC

D gene: TRBD1
J gene: TRBJ2-7
clone size: -
V gene: TRBV15
CDR3 protein: CATSSRDRASYEQYF
CDR3 DNA: TGTGCCACCAGCTCCCGGGACAGGGCCTCTTACGAGCAGTACTTC

D gene: -
J gene: TRBJ2-1
clone size: -
V gene: TRBV5-4
CDR3 protein: CASSFQRSKQFF
CDR3 DNA: TGTGCCAGCAGCTTCCAAAGGTCCAAGCAGTTCTTC

D gene: -
J gene: TRBJ2-2
clone size: -
V gene: TRBV7-3
CDR3 protein: CASSFSYTGELFF
CDR3 DNA: TGTGCCAGCAGCTTCTCCTACACCGGGGAGCTGTTTTTT

D gene: -
J gene: TRBJ1-2
clone size: -
V gene: TRBV5-1
CDR3 protein: CASSLADYPNYGYTF
CDR3 DNA: TGCGCCAGCAGCTTGGCAGACTATCCTAACTATGGCTACACCTTC

D gene: -
J gene: TRBJ1-5
clone size: -
V gene: TRBV18
CDR3 protein: CASSPPVGRNQPQHF
CDR3 DNA: TGTGCCAGCTCACCGCCGGTGGGACGCAATCAGCCCCAGCATTTT

D gene: -
J gene: TRBJ2-5
clone size: -
V gene: TRBV11-2
CDR3 protein: CASSLYQRAETQYF
CDR3 DNA: TGTGCCAGCAGCTTATACCAGCGGGCAGAGACCCAGTACTTC

D gene: -
J gene: TRBJ2-7
clone size: few
V gene: TRBV6-5
CDR3 protein: CASSYRWTAVHEQYF
CDR3 DNA: TGTGCCAGCAGTTACCGGTGGACTGCAGTCCACGAGCAGTACTTC

D gene: TRBD1
J gene: TRBJ1-1
clone size: -
V gene: TRBV9
CDR3 protein: CASSLPEGGRTEAFF
CDR3 DNA: TGTGCCAGCAGCTTGCCGGAAGGGGGCAGGACTGAAGCTTTCTTT

D gene: -
J gene: TRBJ1-2
clone size: few
V gene: TRBV13
CDR3 protein: CASSLRDTLYGYTF
CDR3 DNA: TGTGCCAGCAGCTTGCGGGACACCCTCTATGGCTACACCTTC

D gene: -
J gene: TRBJ1-2
clone size: -
V gene: TRBV21-1
CDR3 protein: CASSKEDGRDPNYGYTF
CDR3 DNA: TGTGCCAGCAGCAAAGAGGACGGCCGCGATCCTAACTATGGCTACACCTTC

D gene: -
J gene: TRBJ2-3
clone size: -
V gene: TRBV27
CDR3 protein: CASSLAITDTQYF
CDR3 DNA: TGTGCCAGCAGTTTAGCCATCACAGATACGCAGTATTTT

D gene: -
J gene: TRBJ2-7
clone size: -
V gene: TRBV6-1
CDR3 protein: CASSDPGNTEQYF
CDR3 DNA: TGTGCCAGCAGTGATCCAGGGAATACCGAGCAGTACTTC

D gene: -
J gene: TRBJ1-5
clone size: -
V gene: TRBV25-1
CDR3 protein: CASSEVSSNQPQHF
CDR3 DNA: TGTGCCAGCAGTGAGGTAAGCAGCAATCAGCCCCAGCATTTT

D gene: -
J gene: TRBJ2-7
clone size: few
V gene: TRBV6-1
CDR3 protein: CASSETLTSSYEQYF
CDR3 DNA: TGTGCCAGCAGTGAAACGCTAACGAGCTCCTACGAGCAGTACTTC

D gene: TRBD1
J gene: TRBJ1-1
clone size: -
V gene: TRBV6-5
CDR3 protein: CASRTQGATEAFF
CDR3 DNA: TGTGCCAGCAGAACCCAGGGGGCCACTGAAGCTTTCTTT

D gene: TRBD1
J gene: TRBJ1-6
clone size: few
V gene: TRBV30
CDR3 protein: CAWSVMQGGSPLHF
CDR3 DNA: TGTGCCTGGAGTGTAATGCAGGGGGGGTCACCCCTCCACTTT

D gene: TRBD1
J gene: TRBJ1-5
clone size: -
V gene: TRBV19
CDR3 protein: CAGGQQGEIYQPQHF
CDR3 DNA: TGTGCCGGGGGTCAACAGGGGGAGATCTATCAGCCCCAGCATTTT

D gene: -
J gene: TRBJ2-7
clone size: -
V gene: TRBV6-6
CDR3 protein: CASSYRQGNPYEQYF
CDR3 DNA: TGTGCCAGCAGTTACCGCCAGGGTAACCCCTACGAGCAGTACTTC

D gene: TRBD2
J gene: TRBJ2-7
clone size: -
V gene: TRBV5-1
CDR3 protein: CASSPRSGGSGEQYF
CDR3 DNA: TGCGCCAGCAGCCCGAGGTCGGGAGGATCGGGGGAGCAGTACTTC

D gene: TRBD1
J gene: TRBJ2-3
clone size: -
V gene: TRBV30
CDR3 protein: CAWDTGAGDTQYF
CDR3 DNA: TGTGCCTGGGATACAGGGGCGGGAGATACGCAGTATTTT

D gene: TRBD1
J gene: TRBJ2-7
clone size: -
V gene: TRBV6-5
CDR3 protein: CASSYRDRDYEQYF
CDR3 DNA: TGTGCCAGCAGTTACCGGGACAGGGACTACGAGCAGTACTTC

D gene: -
J gene: TRBJ1-1
clone size: once
V gene: TRBV5-4
CDR3 protein: CASSTGSGRVDTEAFF
CDR3 DNA: TGTGCCAGCAGCACGGGCAGCGGGCGTGTAGACACTGAAGCTTTCTTT

D gene: -
J gene: TRBJ1-1
clone size: few
V gene: TRBV19
CDR3 protein: CASRRNTEAFF
CDR3 DNA: TGTGCCAGTAGGAGGAACACTGAAGCTTTCTTT

D gene: -
J gene: TRBJ2-1
clone size: -
V gene: TRBV7-8
CDR3 protein: CASSLEGGTVVYNEQFF
CDR3 DNA: TGTGCCAGCAGCTTAGAGGGAGGGACAGTGGTCTACAATGAGCAGTTCTTC

D gene: TRBD1
J gene: TRBJ2-1
clone size: -
V gene: TRBV30
CDR3 protein: CAWNFGQGVYNEQFF
CDR3 DNA: TGTGCCTGGAATTTTGGACAGGGGGTTTACAATGAGCAGTTCTTC

D gene: TRBD2
J gene: TRBJ2-7
clone size: -
V gene: TRBV27
CDR3 protein: CASSPGGSIFYEQYF
CDR3 DNA: TGTGCCAGCAGCCCGGGCGGGAGTATTTTCTACGAGCAGTACTTC

D gene: -
J gene: TRBJ1-1
clone size: -
V gene: TRBV4-1
CDR3 protein: CASSQARDEAFF
CDR3 DNA: TGCGCCAGCAGCCAAGCCAGGGATGAAGCTTTCTTT

D gene: -
J gene: TRBJ1-1
clone size: -
V gene: TRBV11-2
CDR3 protein: CASSFHRAEAFF
CDR3 DNA: TGTGCCAGCAGCTTCCACAGAGCTGAAGCTTTCTTT

D gene: -
J gene: TRBJ2-3
clone size: -
V gene: TRBV9
CDR3 protein: CASSWEKATDTQYF
CDR3 DNA: TGTGCCAGCAGCTGGGAGAAAGCCACAGATACGCAGTATTTT

D gene: -
J gene: TRBJ2-5
clone size: -
V gene: TRBV27
CDR3 protein: CASSLFWGRETQYF
CDR3 DNA: TGTGCCAGCAGTTTATTCTGGGGAAGAGAGACCCAGTACTTC

D gene: -
J gene: TRBJ1-5
clone size: -
V gene: TRBV5-1
CDR3 protein: CASSFDSNQPQHF
CDR3 DNA: TGCGCCAGCAGCTTTGATAGCAATCAGCCCCAGCATTTT

D gene: -
J gene: TRBJ1-4
clone size: -
V gene: TRBV20-1
CDR3 protein: CSATTGQGLFF
CDR3 DNA: TGCAGTGCTACGACAGGCCAGGGACTGTTTTTT

D gene: -
J gene: TRBJ2-6
clone size: once
V gene: TRBV5-4
CDR3 protein: CASSPRDGANVLTF
CDR3 DNA: TGTGCCAGCAGCCCGCGGGATGGGGCCAACGTCCTGACTTTC

D gene: TRBD1
J gene: TRBJ2-7
clone size: -
V gene: TRBV27
CDR3 protein: CASSSRAARDRGRGEQYF
CDR3 DNA: TGTGCCAGCAGTTCGCGAGCCGCCCGGGACAGGGGAAGAGGCGAGCAGTACTTC

D gene: -
J gene: TRBJ2-1
clone size: -
V gene: TRBV6-5
CDR3 protein: CASSYAGRFYNEQFF
CDR3 DNA: TGTGCCAGCAGTTACGCGGGAAGATTCTACAATGAGCAGTTCTTC

D gene: -
J gene: TRBJ2-1
clone size: once
V gene: TRBV27
CDR3 protein: CASSPGSEQFF
CDR3 DNA: TGTGCCAGCAGTCCAGGGAGTGAGCAGTTCTTC

D gene: -
J gene: TRBJ2-3
clone size: -
V gene: TRBV2
CDR3 protein: CASSEADTQYF
CDR3 DNA: TGTGCCAGCAGTGAAGCAGATACGCAGTATTTT

D gene: -
J gene: TRBJ2-6
clone size: -
V gene: TRBV6-5
CDR3 protein: CASRKQASGANVLTF
CDR3 DNA: TGTGCCAGCAGAAAACAGGCCTCTGGGGCCAACGTCCTGACTTTC

D gene: -
J gene: TRBJ2-5
clone size: -
V gene: TRBV20-1
CDR3 protein: CSAGETQYF
CDR3 DNA: TGCAGTGCTGGGGAGACCCAGTACTTC

D gene: -
J gene: TRBJ1-1
clone size: -
V gene: TRBV19
CDR3 protein: CASSIERMNTEAFF
CDR3 DNA: TGTGCCAGTAGTATAGAACGGATGAACACTGAAGCTTTCTTT

D gene: -
J gene: TRBJ1-5
clone size: -
V gene: TRBV5-5
CDR3 protein: CASSLEPQGNQPQHF
CDR3 DNA: TGTGCCAGCAGCTTGGAACCCCAGGGGAATCAGCCCCAGCATTTT

D gene: -
J gene: TRBJ2-4
clone size: once
V gene: TRBV18
CDR3 protein: CASSPGVPKNIQYF
CDR3 DNA: TGTGCCAGCTCACCAGGGGTACCCAAAAACATTCAGTACTTC

D gene: -
J gene: TRBJ2-7
clone size: -
V gene: TRBV15
CDR3 protein: CATSRGMEGSYEQYF
CDR3 DNA: TGTGCCACCAGCAGAGGGATGGAGGGATCCTACGAGCAGTACTTC

D gene: -
J gene: TRBJ2-4
clone size: few
V gene: TRBV20-1
CDR3 protein: CSAGGVNIQYF
CDR3 DNA: TGCAGTGCAGGGGGGGTAAACATTCAGTACTTC

D gene: -
J gene: TRBJ2-1
clone size: -
V gene: TRBV14
CDR3 protein: CASSQAQLYNEQFF
CDR3 DNA: TGTGCCAGCAGCCAAGCGCAGCTCTACAATGAGCAGTTCTTC